This paragraph covers one TCR beta chain sequence. This clonotype was observed a few times. Its antigen is still unknown. No much larger clonotype is one base removed from it; base qualities were not supplied. Per the germline V gene, SGHRS is the CDR1 and YFSETQ is the CDR2. Germline trimming amounts to 5 bases on V and 9 bases on J, with 11 as the count of junction bases outside the gene matches. The CDR3 holds 14 amino acids from the cysteine to the phenylalanine. The kept DNA is CDR3 alone, 42 bases in frame from the first base. Systemically healthy Caucasian individuals from Russia, roughly 40 in total and aged about 6 to 90 years, were included as donors. Each donor gave ten milliliters of peripheral blood, collected into EDTA-treated Vacutainer tubes. Ficoll-Paque density-gradient centrifugation was used to isolate PBMCs, with at least 6.5 million per sample. Total RNA, at least 5.5 micrograms per sample, was extracted from PBMCs with Trizol reagent. For every donor, flow cytometry on a PBMC aliquot measured the percentage of naive CD45RAhigh/CD27high T cells.

The data stem from a study of blood T cells in healthy people across ages (dated by TCRdb to about 2015). At the level of the whole study: In model experiments, template switching captured about one uniquely barcoded TCR beta cDNA molecule for every two T cells. Using deep sequencing normalized with unique cDNA molecular identifiers, the study measured how TCR beta repertoire diversity changes with age. Four age groups were formed from the donors: young (average 16 years), middle-aged (approximately 39), aged (62) and long-lived (about 75). Donors of different ages were randomly distributed across sequencing lanes to avoid experimental bias. Using the same blood draw, the study looked at two additional independent replicas of 1 million unique cDNA reads for two donors, one aged 18 to 30 and the other aged 80 or older.

Study-wide conclusions, independent of this receptor: Compared with the aged group, the long-lived group had more naive CD4+ T cells, fewer expanded clones and increased TCR diversity, suggesting age selection. The CMV infection status of donors was not known, potentially confounding age-related changes in expanded clonotypes. Estimates of total diversity based on one million sequenced T cells were considered lower bounds and underestimates. Because profiling used bulk unsorted PBMCs, naive and antigen-experienced compartments could not be compared conclusively. As age increased, observed TCR beta diversity per million T cells dropped in a roughly linear way, and a significant reduction was already evident by age 40. A strong correlation was found between observed TCR beta diversity and the percentage of naive T cells measured by flow cytometry.

Libraries were prepared through 5' RACE. Sequencing was performed on an Illumina HiSeq 2500. A second PCR of roughly 6 to 11 cycles was run with a J-beta primer mix and a sample-barcoded 5' primer. A unique molecular identifier was introduced onto each TCR beta cDNA molecule by a template-switch 5' adaptor carrying 12 random nucleotides. Each sample yielded at least 2.5 million CDR3-containing paired-end reads. The Mint cDNA synthesis kit, primed by a TRBC-specific oligonucleotide, was used to synthesize first-strand cDNA from all RNA. All cDNA was treated with uracil-DNA glycosylase and then went through a first 18-cycle PCR with the universal primers M1SS and BC2_uni_R. From the authors' description of their analysis: Each sample was normalized by randomly selecting 1 million high-quality reads, each carrying a distinct molecular identifier. Instead of being binned into consensus sequences, reads with shared molecular identifiers were discarded. MiTCR, set to a Q25 quality threshold and the strictest error-elimination algorithm, was used for CDR3 identification, clonotype clustering and error correction. A nonparametric unseen species model using Euler transformation provided a lower-bound estimate of total TCR beta diversity. The public reads were run again by TCRdb, first through fastp at Q25 and then through MiXCR, and only productive beta chains were kept. Rows with one shared CDR3 protein collapse into an entry with the most common genes and DNA. V and J calls and clone size were set by TCRdb, not the authors. Here the sample has roughly 790,000 distinct CDR3 sequences; roughly 47% occur a single time. 20% to 25% of the sample rests with the top ten.

Specimen: blood. The chain was built from TRBV5-1 and TRBJ2-7, with 10 bases in between that match TRBD2. This TCR came from an older woman in good health. The CDR3 amino acid sequence is: CASRQAGGDGGQYF. The base sequence is TGCGCCAGCAGACAAGCGGGAGGGGACGGCGGGCAGTACTTC.